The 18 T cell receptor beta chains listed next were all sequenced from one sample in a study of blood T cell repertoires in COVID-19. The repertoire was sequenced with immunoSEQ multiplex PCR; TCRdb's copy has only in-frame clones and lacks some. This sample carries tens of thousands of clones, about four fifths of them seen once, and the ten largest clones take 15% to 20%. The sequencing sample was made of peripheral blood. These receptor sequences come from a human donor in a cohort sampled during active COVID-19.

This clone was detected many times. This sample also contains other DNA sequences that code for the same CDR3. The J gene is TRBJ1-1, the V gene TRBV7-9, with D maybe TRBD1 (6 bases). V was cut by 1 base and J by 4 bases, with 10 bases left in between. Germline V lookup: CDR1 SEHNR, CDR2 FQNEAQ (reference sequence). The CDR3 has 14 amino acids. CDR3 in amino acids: CASSLDGGGTEAFF. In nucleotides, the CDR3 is TGTGCCAGCAGCTTAGATGGGGGCGGCACTGAAGCTTTCTTT.

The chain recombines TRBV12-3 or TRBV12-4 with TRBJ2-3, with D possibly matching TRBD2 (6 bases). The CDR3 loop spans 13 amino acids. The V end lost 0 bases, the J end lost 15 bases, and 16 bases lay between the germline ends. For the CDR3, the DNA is TGTGCCAGCAGTTTAGCCTCTCTTTCAGGGACTTATTTT. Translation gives CASSLASLSGTYF.

Here the CDR3 DNA reads TGTGCCTGGGCGGGACTGTCAGATACGCAGTATTTT. As protein: CAWAGLSDTQYF. The V call is TRBV30, the J call TRBJ2-3; weak D call: TRBD2 (6 bases). The CDR3 is 12 amino acids. CDR1 is GTSNPN and CDR2 is SVGIG in the germline V gene (reference sequence). Trimming took 5 bases from V and 4 from J, leaving 10 bases between them.

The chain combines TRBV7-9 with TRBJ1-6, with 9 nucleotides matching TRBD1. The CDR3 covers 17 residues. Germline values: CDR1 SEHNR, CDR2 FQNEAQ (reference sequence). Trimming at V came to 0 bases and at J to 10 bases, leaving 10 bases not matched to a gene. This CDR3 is CASSLAGGDRVLSPLHF. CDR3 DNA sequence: TGTGCCAGCAGCTTAGCGGGGGGGGACAGGGTATTGTCACCCCTCCACTTT.

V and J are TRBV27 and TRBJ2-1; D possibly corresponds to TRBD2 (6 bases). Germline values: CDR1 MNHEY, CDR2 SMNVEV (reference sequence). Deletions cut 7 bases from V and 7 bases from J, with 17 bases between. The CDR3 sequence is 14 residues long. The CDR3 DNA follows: TGTGCCAGCAATCCGACTAGGGATCAGAATGAGCAGTTCTTC. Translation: CASNPTRDQNEQFF.

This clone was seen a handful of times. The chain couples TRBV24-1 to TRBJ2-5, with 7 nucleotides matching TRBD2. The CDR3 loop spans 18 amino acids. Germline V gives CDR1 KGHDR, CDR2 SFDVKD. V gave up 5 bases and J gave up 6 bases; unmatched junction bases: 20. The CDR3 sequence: CATSAVDSTEAGLKTQYF. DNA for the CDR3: TGTGCCACCAGTGCAGTTGACAGCACGGAAGCGGGACTGAAGACCCAGTACTTC.

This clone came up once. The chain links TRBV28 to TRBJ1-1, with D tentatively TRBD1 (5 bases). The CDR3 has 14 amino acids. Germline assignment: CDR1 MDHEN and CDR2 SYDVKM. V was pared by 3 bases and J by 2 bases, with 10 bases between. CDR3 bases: TGTGCCAGCAGTTTGGGCGGGACCAACACTGAAGCTTTCTTT. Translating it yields CASSLGGTNTEAFF.

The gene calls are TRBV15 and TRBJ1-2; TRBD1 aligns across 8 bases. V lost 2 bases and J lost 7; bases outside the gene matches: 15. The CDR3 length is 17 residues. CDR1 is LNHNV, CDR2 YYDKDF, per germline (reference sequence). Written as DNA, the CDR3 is TGTGCCACCAGCAGAATTGGACCGGACAGGGAGGATTTTGGCTACACCTTC. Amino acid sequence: CATSRIGPDREDFGYTF. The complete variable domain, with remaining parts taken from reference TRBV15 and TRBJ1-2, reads DAMVIQNPRYQVTQFGKPVTLSCSQTLNHNVMYWYQQKSSQAPKLLFHYYDKDFNNEADTPDNFQSRRPNTSFCFLDIRSPGLGDTAMYLCATSRIGPDREDFGYTFGSGTRLTVV.

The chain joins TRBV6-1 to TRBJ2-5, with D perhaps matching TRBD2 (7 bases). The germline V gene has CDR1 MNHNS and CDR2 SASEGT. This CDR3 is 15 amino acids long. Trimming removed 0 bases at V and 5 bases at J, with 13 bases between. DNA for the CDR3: TGTGCCAGCAGTGAAGCGACGGGGGGCGTGGAGACCCAGTACTTC. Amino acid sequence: CASSEATGGVETQYF.

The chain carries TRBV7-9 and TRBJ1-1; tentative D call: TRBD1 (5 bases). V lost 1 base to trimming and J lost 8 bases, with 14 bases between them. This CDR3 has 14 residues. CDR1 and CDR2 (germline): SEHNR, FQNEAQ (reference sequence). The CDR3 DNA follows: TGTGCCAGCAGCTTAGGCGGTGGGGGGGAGGAAGCTTTCTTT. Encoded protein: CASSLGGGGEEAFF.

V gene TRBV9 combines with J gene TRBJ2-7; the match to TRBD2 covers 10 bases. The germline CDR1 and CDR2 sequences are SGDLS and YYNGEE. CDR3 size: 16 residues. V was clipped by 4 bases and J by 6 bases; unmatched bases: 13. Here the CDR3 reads CASSILAGSLPGEQYF. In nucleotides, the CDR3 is TGTGCCAGCAGCATACTAGCGGGATCGCTACCCGGCGAGCAGTACTTC.

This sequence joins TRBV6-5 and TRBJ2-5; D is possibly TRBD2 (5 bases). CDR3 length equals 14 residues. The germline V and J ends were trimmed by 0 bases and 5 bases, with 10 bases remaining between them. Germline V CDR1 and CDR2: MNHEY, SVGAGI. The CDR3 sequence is CASSYSVRRETQYF. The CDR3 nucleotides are TGTGCCAGCAGTTACTCGGTGAGGAGGGAGACCCAGTACTTC.

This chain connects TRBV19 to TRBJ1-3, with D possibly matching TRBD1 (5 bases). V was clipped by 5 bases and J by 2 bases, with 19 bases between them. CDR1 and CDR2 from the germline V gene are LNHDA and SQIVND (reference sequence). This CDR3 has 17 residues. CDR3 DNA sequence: TGTGCCAGTAGTCGGGAGCAGGGCTCCGCCACTGGAAACACCATATATTTT. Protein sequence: CASSREQGSATGNTIYF.

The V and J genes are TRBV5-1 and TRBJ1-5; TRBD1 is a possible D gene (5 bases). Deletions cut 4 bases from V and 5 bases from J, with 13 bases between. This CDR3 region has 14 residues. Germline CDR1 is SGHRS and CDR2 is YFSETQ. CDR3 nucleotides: TGCGCCAGCAGCCCGGTGGGGCTTGATCAGCCCCAGCATTTT. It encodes CASSPVGLDQPQHF.

The CDR3, as DNA: TGTGCCAGCAGCTTAGATGGAGGAGTGGCAGATACGCAGTATTTT. Translation: CASSLDGGVADTQYF. This chain uses TRBV11-3 with TRBJ2-3; maybe TRBD2 (5 bases). Germline assignment: CDR1 SGHNT and CDR2 YENEEA. The V and J ends lost 0 bases and 4 bases respectively, with 11 bases between them. This CDR3 comprises 15 residues.

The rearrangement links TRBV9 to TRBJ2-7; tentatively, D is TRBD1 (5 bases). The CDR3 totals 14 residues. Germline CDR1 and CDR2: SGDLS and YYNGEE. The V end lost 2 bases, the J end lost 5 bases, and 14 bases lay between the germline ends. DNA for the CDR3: TGTGCCAGCAGCGTTTCGGCAGGGTTCGACGAGCAGTACTTC. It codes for CASSVSAGFDEQYF.

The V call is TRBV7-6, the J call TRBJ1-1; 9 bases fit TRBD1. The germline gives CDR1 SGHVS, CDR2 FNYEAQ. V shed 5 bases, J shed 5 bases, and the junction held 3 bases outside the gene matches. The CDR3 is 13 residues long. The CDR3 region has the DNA TGTGCCAGCAGCCCGACAGGGGGAACTGAAGCTTTCTTT. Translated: CASSPTGGTEAFF.

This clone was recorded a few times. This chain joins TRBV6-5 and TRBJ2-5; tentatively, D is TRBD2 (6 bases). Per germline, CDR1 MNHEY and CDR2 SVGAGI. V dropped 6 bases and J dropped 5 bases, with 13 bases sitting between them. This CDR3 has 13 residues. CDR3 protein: CASSQGLPETQYF. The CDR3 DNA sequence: TGTGCCAGCAGCCAGGGACTCCCCGAGACCCAGTACTTC.